The 30 T cell receptor beta chains below come from one sample, sequenced in a study of radiation and T cells in renal cell carcinoma. Sequencing was performed with immunoSEQ multiplex PCR; in TCRdb, only in-frame clones are kept and a portion is missing. The repertoire includes 70,000 to 100,000 clones, 82% of them detected once, and around 5.8% sits in the top ten. Time point meaning: baseline pretreatment blood. Treatment specified: 15 Gy SBRT to primary tumor, nephrectomy 4 weeks later. The sequencing here drew on blood, taken from a patient whose treatment included radiotherapy and nephrectomy. Receptors were obtained from a man in his 60s with renal cell carcinoma.

The chain is built from TRBV9 and TRBJ2-6; 11 bases map to TRBD2. Germline V gene data show CDR1 as SGDLS and CDR2 as YYNGEE. The CDR3 totals 21 residues. V lost 4 bases to trimming and J lost 1 base; unmatched junction nucleotides: 16. The CDR3: CASSPTGTLAGVLSGANVLTF. Here the CDR3 DNA reads TGTGCCAGCAGCCCTACTGGAACACTAGCGGGAGTTCTTTCTGGGGCCAACGTCCTGACTTTC.

V gene TRBV2 combines with J gene TRBJ2-4, with TRBD1 matching over 8 bases. The J segment lost 8 bases and the V segment lost 2 bases, leaving 8 bases of the junction unmatched. Per the germline V gene, CDR1 is SNHLY and CDR2 is FYNNEI. This CDR3 is built from 15 residues. DNA for the CDR3: TGTGCCAGCAGTGAAAGTGGGCAGGGGGCAGACATTCAGTACTTC. The encoded protein is CASSESGQGADIQYF. The variable domain in full, completed from reference TRBV2 and TRBJ2-4, reads EPEVTQTPSHQVTQMGQEVILRCVPISNHLYFYWYRQILGQKVEFLVSFYNNEISEKSEIFDDQFSVERPDGSNFTLKIRSTKLEDSAMYFCASSESGQGADIQYFGAGTRLSVL.

The DNA for the CDR3 is TGTGCCAGCAGCTTAGGCCCAGATACGCAGTATTTT. This translates into CASSLGPDTQYF. The genes are TRBV7-2 and TRBJ2-3; D remains unclear. Trimming stripped 1 base from V and 4 bases from J, with 3 bases between. The CDR3 totals 12 residues. Germline values: CDR1 SGHTA, CDR2 FQGNSA.

This chain joins TRBV9 and TRBJ2-5, with TRBD2 identical over 15 bases. This CDR3 region has 16 residues. J gave up 5 bases and V 4 bases, and 6 bases lay outside the gene matches. Looked up from germline, CDR1 is SGDLS and CDR2 is YYNGEE. CDR3 DNA sequence: TGTGCCAGCAGCCCCGTCGGACTAGCGGGAGGGGAGACCCAGTACTTC. The encoded protein is CASSPVGLAGGETQYF.

The chain joins TRBV29-1 to TRBJ1-2; no clear D gene. The CDR3 is 14 residues long. V lost 4 bases to trimming and J lost 3 bases, with 15 bases between them. Per germline, CDR1 SQVTM and CDR2 ANQGSEA. This chain's CDR3 is CSVGEGGYDYGYTF. CDR3 coding DNA: TGCAGCGTTGGTGAAGGAGGTTACGACTATGGCTACACCTTC. The whole variable domain, remainder taken from reference TRBV29-1 and TRBJ1-2, is SAVISQKPSRDICQRGTSLTIQCQVDSQVTMMFWYRQQPGQSLTLIATANQGSEATYESGFVIDKFPISRPNLTFSTLTVSNMSPEDSSIYLCSVGEGGYDYGYTFGSGTRLTVV.

The V call is TRBV28, the J call TRBJ2-2; 12 nucleotides align to TRBD2. The CDR3 totals 16 residues. The trim removed 4 bases at V and 6 bases at J, leaving 6 bases unmatched. Germline CDR1 MDHEN, CDR2 SYDVKM. CDR3 in amino acids: CASSWATSGSPGELFF. The CDR3 bases are TGTGCCAGCAGTTGGGCGACTAGCGGGAGTCCCGGGGAGCTGTTTTTT.

This sequence joins TRBV10-1 and TRBJ2-2; 11 bases are a match to TRBD2. V was pared by 2 bases and J by 4 bases, with 3 bases of the junction left unmatched. Germline CDR1 is WNHNN and CDR2 is SYGVQD (reference sequence). CDR3 size: 16 residues. CDR3 region: CASSETSGRGTGELFF. The CDR3 DNA reads as TGCGCCAGCAGTGAGACTAGCGGGAGAGGCACCGGGGAGCTGTTTTTT.

The chain carries TRBV5-8 and TRBJ2-7; TRBD1 agrees at 9 bases. V shed 4 bases, J shed 2 bases, and the junction held 4 bases outside the gene matches. CDR3 size: 14 residues. CDR1 SGHTS and CDR2 YDEGEE come from the germline V gene. The CDR3 region has the DNA TGTGCCAGCAGCGGTCGACAGGGGGCCTACGAGCAGTACTTC. It encodes CASSGRQGAYEQYF.

This clone is a singleton in its sample. The DNA of the CDR3 is TGTGCCAGCAGCCGACGGACTTTCCTAAGCTCCTACAATGAGCAGTTCTTC. Translated: CASSRRTFLSSYNEQFF. V and J are TRBV7-2 and TRBJ2-1, with a tentative D call TRBD2 (5 bases). Per germline, CDR1 SGHTA and CDR2 FQGNSA. The CDR3 contains 17 residues. V lost 5 bases to trimming and J lost 0 bases, with 17 bases between them.

The chain joins TRBV27 to TRBJ2-7, with TRBD1 as a possible D gene (6 bases). Germline lookup yields CDR1 MNHEY and CDR2 SMNVEV (reference sequence). V was trimmed by 3 bases and J by 3 bases, leaving 9 bases between them. CDR3 size: 13 residues. The CDR3 DNA is TGTGCCAGCAGTTTTCAGGGGCGCTACGAGCAGTACTTC. Translation: CASSFQGRYEQYF.

V usage is TRBV29-1 and J usage is TRBJ2-3, with D possibly TRBD1 on 5 matching bases. The V gene lost 7 bases and the J gene lost 0 bases, with 14 bases spanning the gap. The CDR3 consists of 14 residues. The germline gives CDR1 SQVTM, CDR2 ANQGSEA. The CDR3 spells CSASGWVSTDTQYF. DNA for the CDR3: TGCAGCGCTTCAGGGTGGGTTAGCACAGATACGCAGTATTTT.

The chain links TRBV5-6 to TRBJ2-2; 10 bases line up with TRBD1. Germline CDR1 is SGHDT and CDR2 is YYEEEE. The CDR3 loop spans 15 amino acids. V was pared by 4 bases and J by 4 bases, with 4 bases of the junction left unmatched. The DNA for the CDR3 is TGTGCCAGCAGCCTGACAGGGGGCCGCACCGGGGAGCTGTTTTTT. Residues: CASSLTGGRTGELFF.

The V gene is TRBV28, the J gene TRBJ2-7; no reliable D call. This CDR3 has 13 residues. Germline CDR1 and CDR2: MDHEN and SYDVKM. V was clipped by 6 bases and J by 0 bases, with 9 bases between them. Written as DNA, the CDR3 is TGTGCCAGCAGGTTCCACAGCTCCTACGAGCAGTACTTC. It encodes CASRFHSSYEQYF. Complete variable domain (other parts from reference TRBV28 and TRBJ2-7): DVKVTQSSRYLVKRTGEKVFLECVQDMDHENMFWYRQDPGLGLRLIYFSYDVKMKEKGDIPEGYSVSREKKERFSLILESASTNQTSMYLCASRFHSSYEQYFGPGTRLTVT.

This rearrangement joins TRBV5-5 to TRBJ1-1; D is undetermined. The V and J ends lost 4 bases and 3 bases respectively, with 16 bases between them. Germline V gives CDR1 SGHKS, CDR2 YYEKEE (reference sequence). CDR3 size: 15 residues. CDR3 residues: CASSPHGPSDTEAFF. Written as DNA, the CDR3 is TGTGCCAGCAGCCCGCACGGGCCCTCGGACACTGAAGCTTTCTTT.

The V and J genes are TRBV7-9 and TRBJ2-7; D is uncertain. The CDR3 contains 17 residues. Germline values: CDR1 SEHNR, CDR2 FQNEAQ (reference sequence). V lost 3 bases and J 4 bases, leaving 22 bases between the germline ends. CDR3 DNA sequence: TGTGCCAGCAGCTTGGGCCCGGTGGGCGAGACCATATACGAGCAGTACTTC. This sequence encodes CASSLGPVGETIYEQYF.

The rearrangement joins TRBV7-9 to TRBJ2-1; no clear D gene. Germline V gene data show CDR1 as SEHNR and CDR2 as FQNEAQ (reference sequence). V dropped 9 bases and J dropped 6 bases, with 9 bases sitting between them. The CDR3 runs 11 residues. CDR3 DNA: TGTGCCAGGGGTACGGGCAATGAGCAGTTCTTC. Amino acid sequence: CARGTGNEQFF.

The J gene is TRBJ2-1, the V gene TRBV25-1; 13 nucleotides align to TRBD2. The CDR3 loop spans 16 amino acids. In germline, CDR1 is MGHDK, CDR2 SYGVNS. V was clipped by 3 bases and J by 7 bases; unmatched bases: 6. The CDR3 spells CASSESEGLAGNEQFF. CDR3 in DNA: TGTGCCAGCAGTGAGTCTGAGGGACTAGCGGGAAATGAGCAGTTCTTC.

The chain carries TRBV6-5 and TRBJ2-3; no clear D. Per germline, CDR1 MNHEY and CDR2 SVGAGI. Trimming stripped 0 bases from V and 10 bases from J, with 14 bases between. The CDR3 runs 14 residues. The CDR3 spells CASSYSASPSPQYF. CDR3 bases: TGTGCCAGCAGTTACTCGGCATCGCCCTCCCCGCAGTATTTT.

The chain recombines TRBV30 with TRBJ1-2; possible D gene TRBD1, 5 bases. V was cut by 1 base and J by 4 bases, with 13 bases left in between. The CDR3 spans 14 residues. Looked up from germline, CDR1 is GTSNPN and CDR2 is SVGIG (reference sequence). The CDR3 sequence is CAWSAAGPIYGYTF. DNA for the CDR3: TGTGCCTGGAGTGCCGCGGGACCGATCTATGGCTACACCTTC.

The V gene is TRBV28, the J gene TRBJ2-5; 10 bases line up with TRBD1. There are 18 residues in the CDR3. Germline-derived CDR1 and CDR2 are MDHEN and SYDVKM. V shed 5 bases, J shed 4 bases, and the junction held 16 bases outside the gene matches. This CDR3 is CASSPLRGGQGRLETQYF. CDR3 sequence (DNA): TGTGCCAGCAGTCCCTTAAGGGGGGGACAGGGGCGGCTAGAGACCCAGTACTTC. Looking up the rest from reference TRBV28 and TRBJ2-5 gives the full variable domain: DVKVTQSSRYLVKRTGEKVFLECVQDMDHENMFWYRQDPGLGLRLIYFSYDVKMKEKGDIPEGYSVSREKKERFSLILESASTNQTSMYLCASSPLRGGQGRLETQYFGPGTRLLVL.

This chain joins TRBV19 and TRBJ2-2; TRBD2 is a possible D gene (6 bases). V lost 2 bases and J 4 bases, leaving 8 bases between the germline ends. The length of the CDR3 is 14 residues. Germline V gives CDR1 LNHDA, CDR2 SQIVND (reference sequence). CDR3 sequence reads: CASSILARTGELFF. The CDR3 DNA reads TGTGCCAGTAGTATACTAGCGCGCACCGGGGAGCTGTTTTTT. Looking up the rest from reference TRBV19 and TRBJ2-2 gives the full variable domain: DGGITQSPKYLFRKEGQNVTLSCEQNLNHDAMYWYRQDPGQGLRLIYYSQIVNDFQKGDIAEGYSVSREKKESFPLTVTSAQKNPTAFYLCASSILARTGELFFGEGSRLTVL.

V is TRBV2 and J is TRBJ2-7, with a possible D match to TRBD1 (5 bases). Germline CDR1 SNHLY, CDR2 FYNNEI. The CDR3 is 12 amino acids. V was pared by 8 bases and J by 4 bases, with 12 bases between. The CDR3 bases are TGTGCCAGCGGGCTGGGGCTTTACGAGCAGTACTTC. Protein sequence: CASGLGLYEQYF.

This sequence joins TRBV5-1 and TRBJ2-3; D might be TRBD1 (5 bases). The CDR3 loop spans 16 amino acids. Trimming removed 0 bases from V and 2 bases from J, with 13 bases in between. Germline CDR1 is SGHRS and CDR2 is YFSETQ. The CDR3 spells CASSLEGPRDTDTQYF. In DNA form, the CDR3 reads TGCGCCAGCAGCTTGGAGGGGCCCAGGGACACAGATACGCAGTATTTT.

The J gene is TRBJ2-7, the V gene TRBV2; 8 bases are a match to TRBD1. The V segment lost 2 bases and the J segment 2 bases; nucleotides outside the gene matches: 11. The CDR3 has 17 amino acids. Germline CDR1 is SNHLY and CDR2 is FYNNEI. CDR3 bases: TGTGCCAGCAGTGAATATAGGGCAGGGGGCATCACCTACGAGCAGTACTTC. Protein product: CASSEYRAGGITYEQYF.

This clone was found a few times. V is TRBV7-9 and J is TRBJ2-6; no firm D call. With 1 base removed from V and 0 bases from J, the gap between germline ends came to 13 bases. CDR3 size: 18 residues. Germline V CDR1 and CDR2: SEHNR, FQNEAQ (reference sequence). This CDR3 is CASSLGMGSNSGANVLTF. As DNA, the CDR3 is TGTGCCAGCAGCTTAGGAATGGGTTCCAACTCTGGGGCCAACGTCCTGACTTTC.

The chain is built from TRBV4-1 and TRBJ2-3; possible D gene TRBD2, 5 bases. Per germline, CDR1 MGHRA and CDR2 YSYEKL. This CDR3 is built from 18 residues. Trimming took off 0 bases at V and 3 bases at J, with 19 bases between the two ends. CDR3 in DNA: TGCGCCAGCAGCCAAGAGGGGATGGGAGACCCCAGAACAGATACGCAGTATTTT. It codes for CASSQEGMGDPRTDTQYF.

CDR3 in DNA: TGTGCCAGTAGTATAGCAGGGGCCGGCAATCAGCCCCAGCATTTT. Translating it yields CASSIAGAGNQPQHF. The rearrangement links TRBV19 to TRBJ1-5; D possibly corresponds to TRBD1 (6 bases). CDR1 LNHDA and CDR2 SQIVND come from the germline V gene (reference sequence). CDR3 length equals 15 residues. The ends were cut back, 1 base at V and 2 bases at J, with 9 bases in the middle. The whole variable domain, filled in from reference TRBV19 and TRBJ1-5, reads DGGITQSPKYLFRKEGQNVTLSCEQNLNHDAMYWYRQDPGQGLRLIYYSQIVNDFQKGDIAEGYSVSREKKESFPLTVTSAQKNPTAFYLCASSIAGAGNQPQHFGDGTRLSIL.

This chain connects TRBV25-1 to TRBJ2-2; 7 nucleotides match TRBD2. V was clipped by 6 bases and J by 2 bases; unmatched bases: 9. The CDR3 contains 16 residues. Germline V gene sequence: CDR1 MGHDK, CDR2 SYGVNS. The chain's CDR3 is CASRAWPGLNTGELFF. The CDR3 DNA is TGTGCCAGCAGAGCTTGGCCGGGACTAAACACCGGGGAGCTGTTTTTT.

The chain is built from TRBV5-1 and TRBJ2-7, with 9 bases aligning to TRBD1. Germline V gene data show CDR1 as SGHRS and CDR2 as YFSETQ. The V gene end was trimmed by 4 bases and the J gene end by 3 bases; junction bases not matched to a gene: 8. This CDR3 spans 15 amino acids. CDR3 sequence (DNA): TGCGCCAGCAGCCCCGGTGACAGGGGGGGCTACGAGCAGTACTTC. Translating it yields CASSPGDRGGYEQYF. The full variable domain, rest sourced from reference TRBV5-1 and TRBJ2-7, is KAGVTQTPRYLIKTRGQQVTLSCSPISGHRSVSWYQQTPGQGLQFLFEYFSETQRNKGNFPGRFSGRQFSNSRSEMNVSTLELGDSALYLCASSPGDRGGYEQYFGPGTRLTVT.

There are a few counts of this clone. Other DNA sequences in this specimen translate into the identical CDR3. The CDR3 coding sequence is TGTGCCAGTAGTCGACAGTACCAAGAGACCCAGTACTTC. Its translation: CASSRQYQETQYF. This chain links TRBV19 with TRBJ2-5; TRBD1 is a possible D gene (5 bases). This CDR3 region has 13 residues. From germline, CDR1 is LNHDA and CDR2 SQIVND (reference sequence). The ends were cut back, 5 bases at V and 0 bases at J, with 7 bases in the middle. Filled out from reference TRBV19 and TRBJ2-5, the complete variable domain reads DGGITQSPKYLFRKEGQNVTLSCEQNLNHDAMYWYRQDPGQGLRLIYYSQIVNDFQKGDIAEGYSVSREKKESFPLTVTSAQKNPTAFYLCASSRQYQETQYFGPGTRLLVL.